Shown below are 5 T cell receptor beta chains from a single sample sequenced in a study of early T cells in non-severe SARS-CoV-2 infection. One entry per CDR3 protein results from TCRdb running MiXCR on the 5' RACE reads. This sample carries about 43,000 distinct CDR3 sequences, roughly a tenth of them seen once, and the ten largest clones take about 9.6%. The sequencing input was whole blood. These receptors all stem from an adult who was a healthcare worker with PCR-confirmed SARS-CoV-2 infection or an uninfected control (not recorded which).

The rearrangement links TRBV5-1 to TRBJ2-2, with 9 bases fitting TRBD1. Germline V gene sequence: CDR1 SGHRS, CDR2 YFSETQ. J was trimmed by 7 bases and V by 4 bases; bases with no gene match: 5. The CDR3 covers 14 residues. CDR3 sequence (DNA): TGCGCCAGCAGCCCGGACAGGGGTGACGGGGAGCTGTTTTTT. Protein sequence: CASSPDRGDGELFF.

As regards this clonotype: With a much larger clone just one base away, this may be a read error. The CDR3 carries no conserved terminal phenylalanine or tryptophan, so it likely arises from a read error. The gene calls are TRBV4-3 and TRBJ2-7, with 11 bases that match TRBD2. Germline loops: CDR1 LGHNA, CDR2 YSLEER. The V gene end was trimmed by 0 bases and the J gene end by 2 bases; junction bases not matched to a gene: 9. The CDR3 extends over 18 amino acids. Here the CDR3 DNA reads TGCGCCAGCAGCCAAGACCTACAAGGGACTAGCGGAACCTACGAGCAGTACTTA. Translation: CASSQDLQGTSGTYEQYL.

The rearrangement uses TRBV30 and TRBJ1-2; D is unresolved. V lost 4 bases to trimming and J lost 2 bases, with 8 bases between them. CDR1 GTSNPN and CDR2 SVGIG come from the germline V gene (reference sequence). This CDR3 contains 12 residues. DNA for the CDR3: TGTGCCTGGAATCAACAGAACTATGGCTACACCTTC. This codes for CAWNQQNYGYTF.

The chain couples TRBV20-1 to TRBJ1-6; D unresolved. Germline V lookup: CDR1 DFQATT, CDR2 SNEGSKA (reference sequence). The CDR3 contains 14 residues. The V end was cut by 0 bases, the J end by 7 bases, with 10 bases between. The CDR3 sequence is CSARDPRWNSPLHF. DNA of the CDR3: TGCAGTGCTAGAGACCCAAGGTGGAATTCACCCCTCCACTTT.

In this sample, this clonotype turned up many times. The V call is TRBV10-3, the J call TRBJ2-1; a weak D match, TRBD1 (5 bases). Germline-derived CDR1 and CDR2 are ENHRY and SYGVKD. V lost 4 bases, J lost 0 bases, and 7 bases lay in between. This CDR3 is 14 amino acids long. The CDR3 reads CAISARDSYNEQFF. The CDR3 nucleotides read TGTGCCATCAGTGCCAGGGACTCCTACAATGAGCAGTTCTTC.